These T cell receptor beta chains were read from a single sample in a study of low-dose radiotherapy and immunotherapy resistance in tumors. One entry per CDR3 protein, called by TCRdb with MiXCR from the reads. The data show roughly 46,000 distinct CDR3 sequences, approximately 10% seen once. Sequenced here: PBMCs, sampled before treatment. The receptor set was obtained from a female donor with ovarian cancer. The CDR3 runs from the conserved cysteine through the conserved F or W. A D gene is named only where the DNA matches it firmly. Where a row states a size, it is once, few, many or the class of an expanded clone; other rows omit it.

length,D,J,size,V,CDR3,DNA
14,TRBD1,TRBJ2-2,many,TRBV19,CASSIDQGAGELFF,TGTGCCAGTAGTATAGACCAGGGGGCCGGGGAGCTGTTTTTT
14,.,TRBJ2-1,many,TRBV2,CASSRTRTGNEQFF,TGTGCCAGCAGCCGGACTCGCACGGGAAATGAGCAGTTCTTC
14,.,TRBJ2-3,.,TRBV10-1,CASSDGPSTDTQYF,TGCGCCAGCAGTGATGGACCCAGCACAGATACGCAGTATTTT
15,TRBD1,TRBJ2-3,many,TRBV5-1,CASSFGTGVKDTQYF,TGCGCCAGCAGCTTCGGGACAGGGGTAAAAGATACGCAGTATTTT
21,TRBD2,TRBJ2-2,many,TRBV11-2,CASSLATAATSGRALAGELFF,TGTGCCAGCAGCTTAGCCACCGCCGCGACTAGCGGGAGGGCCCTCGCCGGGGAGCTGTTTTTT
14,.,TRBJ2-1,.,TRBV7-9,CASSLALNFNEQFF,TGTGCCAGCAGCTTAGCGCTTAACTTCAATGAGCAGTTCTTC
12,TRBD1,TRBJ1-6,.,TRBV19,CASRDRDSPLHF,TGTGCCAGCCGGGACAGGGATTCACCCCTCCACTTT
14,TRBD1,TRBJ2-1,few,TRBV30,CAWRGQGSYNEQFF,TGTGCCTGGAGGGGACAGGGATCTTACAATGAGCAGTTCTTC
11,.,TRBJ1-4,many,TRBV29-1,CAGAWYEKLFF,TGTGCGGGAGCCTGGTATGAAAAACTGTTTTTT
11,.,TRBJ1-5,many,TRBV12-3/TRBV12-4,CASSGGWPQHF,TGTGCCAGCAGTGGCGGTTGGCCCCAGCATTTT
18,TRBD1,TRBJ1-5,many,TRBV20-1,CSAPVGVRGSYSNQPQHF,TGCAGTGCCCCGGTCGGGGTCAGGGGGTCCTATAGCAATCAGCCCCAGCATTTT
16,.,TRBJ2-1,many,TRBV21-1,CASRNPKWTGNNEQFF,TGTGCCAGCAGGAATCCTAAATGGACGGGCAACAATGAGCAGTTCTTC
15,TRBD2,TRBJ2-1,many,TRBV2,CASSESPSGIGEQFF,TGTGCCAGCAGTGAGTCACCTAGCGGGATAGGGGAGCAGTTCTTC
14,.,TRBJ2-7,many,TRBV4-2,CASSQEGLAYEQYF,TGTGCCAGCAGCCAAGAAGGTCTAGCCTACGAGCAGTACTTC
15,TRBD1,TRBJ1-2,many,TRBV28,CASSFGTGHNYGYTF,TGTGCCAGCAGTTTCGGGACAGGGCATAACTATGGCTACACCTTC
13,TRBD1,TRBJ1-2,many,TRBV5-4,CASSFDRAYGYTF,TGTGCCAGCAGCTTTGACAGGGCCTATGGCTACACCTTC
12,.,TRBJ2-3,.,TRBV3-1,CASSQITDTQYF,TGTGCCAGCAGCCAGATTACAGATACGCAGTATTTT
12,.,TRBJ2-3,.,TRBV2,CASMAGRDTQYF,TGTGCCAGCATGGCAGGGAGAGATACGCAGTATTTT
15,TRBD2,TRBJ2-2,many,TRBV7-2,CASGRLAGSTGELFF,TGTGCCAGCGGAAGACTAGCGGGATCGACCGGGGAGCTGTTTTTT
15,TRBD2,TRBJ2-1,many,TRBV5-1,CASSFVLADYNEQFF,TGCGCCAGCAGCTTCGTACTAGCGGACTACAATGAGCAGTTCTTC
14,.,TRBJ2-5,many,TRBV21-1,CASRHRARQETQYF,TGTGCCAGCAGGCACAGGGCCCGCCAAGAGACCCAGTACTTC
12,TRBD1,TRBJ1-1,many,TRBV30,CAWSKGQTEAFF,TGTGCCTGGAGCAAGGGACAGACTGAAGCTTTCTTT
14,.,TRBJ1-3,many,TRBV4-1,CASSQDRPRNTIYF,TGCGCCAGCAGCCAAGATCGTCCCCGGAACACCATATATTTT
14,.,TRBJ1-1,.,TRBV5-1,CASSVLTANTEAFF,TGCGCCAGCAGCGTACTAACAGCGAACACTGAAGCTTTCTTT
14,TRBD1,TRBJ2-3,many,TRBV29-1,CSVGGTGGTDTQYF,TGCAGCGTGGGAGGGACAGGGGGCACAGATACGCAGTATTTT
16,.,TRBJ2-3,medium-sized,TRBV6-6,CASTSFVALGTDTQYF,TGTGCCAGCACCTCTTTTGTAGCGCTAGGCACAGATACGCAGTATTTT
16,TRBD1,TRBJ1-1,many,TRBV18,CASSPPQGQLNTEAFF,TGTGCCAGCTCACCACCGCAGGGACAGTTGAACACTGAAGCTTTCTTT
13,.,TRBJ2-2,many,TRBV6-5,CASRPRYTGELFF,TGTGCCAGCAGGCCAAGATACACCGGGGAGCTGTTTTTT
14,.,TRBJ2-7,many,TRBV20-1,CSAAKGLWVDEQYF,TGCAGTGCAGCGAAGGGACTCTGGGTTGACGAGCAGTACTTC
12,.,TRBJ1-1,many,TRBV12-3/TRBV12-4,CASSLRGPEAFF,TGTGCCAGCAGTTTACGGGGGCCTGAAGCTTTCTTT
14,TRBD1,TRBJ2-5,.,TRBV28,CASIGTGTGETQYF,TGTGCCAGCATCGGGACAGGGACTGGAGAGACCCAGTACTTC
15,.,TRBJ2-6,many,TRBV27,CASSKGVSGANVLTF,TGTGCCAGCTCCAAGGGGGTTTCTGGGGCCAACGTCCTGACTTTC
19,TRBD2,TRBJ2-3,many,TRBV18,CASSPLARLAGEGTDTQYF,TGTGCCAGCTCACCTCTGGCGCGGCTAGCGGGAGAAGGCACAGATACGCAGTATTTT
15,TRBD1,TRBJ1-4,many,TRBV30,CAWSLTTGAGEKLFF,TGTGCCTGGAGTCTCACGACAGGGGCGGGGGAAAAACTGTTTTTT
17,TRBD2,TRBJ2-1,few,TRBV27,CASSTPLAGGPYNEQFF,TGTGCCAGCAGTACCCCCTTAGCGGGGGGGCCCTACAATGAGCAGTTCTTC
15,.,TRBJ1-5,many,TRBV9,CASSVMGREGEPQHF,TGTGCCAGCAGCGTAATGGGGAGGGAAGGTGAGCCCCAGCATTTT
13,.,TRBJ2-7,many,TRBV6-6,CASSYIAQSEQYF,TGTGCCAGCAGTTACATAGCCCAGTCCGAGCAGTACTTC
17,TRBD1,TRBJ2-6,.,TRBV5-4,CASSLGGQAAGANVLTF,TGTGCCAGCAGCTTGGGGGGACAGGCAGCTGGGGCCAACGTCCTGACTTTC
15,TRBD2,TRBJ2-7,.,TRBV6-1,CASSPLAGGMGEQYF,TGTGCCAGCAGTCCTTTAGCGGGAGGGATGGGCGAGCAGTACTTC
16,TRBD1,TRBJ2-1,many,TRBV14,CASSQGWGQGYNEQFF,TGTGCCAGCAGCCAAGGTTGGGGACAGGGATACAATGAGCAGTTCTTC
15,.,TRBJ2-7,many,TRBV20-1,CSARVGQNPSYEQYF,TGCAGTGCTAGAGTGGGTCAGAACCCCTCCTACGAGCAGTACTTC
15,.,TRBJ2-1,many,TRBV12-3/TRBV12-4,CASSLAGAVYNEQFF,TGTGCCAGCAGTTTAGCGGGGGCCGTCTACAATGAGCAGTTCTTC
15,.,TRBJ1-2,.,TRBV6-1,CASSKKGLANYGYTF,TGTGCCAGCAGTAAGAAGGGCCTAGCTAACTATGGCTACACCTTC
15,.,TRBJ2-7,many,TRBV9,CASSVGGGHSYEQYF,TGTGCCAGCAGCGTAGGAGGGGGGCATTCCTACGAGCAGTACTTC
20,.,TRBJ2-6,many,TRBV28,CASSLSPFRGGSGGANVLTF,TGTGCCAGCAGTTTATCTCCGTTTAGGGGAGGTTCTGGTGGGGCCAACGTCCTGACTTTC
15,TRBD2,TRBJ2-7,many,TRBV28,CATEGGSGNSYEQYF,TGTGCCACCGAAGGTGGTAGCGGGAACTCCTACGAGCAGTACTTC
15,TRBD1,TRBJ2-7,many,TRBV29-1,CSVERRGQGTYEQYF,TGCAGCGTTGAACGCCGCGGACAGGGGACTTACGAGCAGTACTTC
17,TRBD2,TRBJ2-1,many,TRBV7-4,CASSLFSRELADNEQFF,TGTGCCAGCAGCTTATTTTCGCGGGAACTAGCGGACAATGAGCAGTTCTTC
13,.,TRBJ2-5,many,TRBV19,CASSIGRGETQYF,TGTGCCAGTAGTATAGGTAGGGGAGAGACCCAGTACTTC
12,TRBD2,TRBJ2-5,many,TRBV6-1,CASRFSGETQYF,TGTGCCAGCAGATTTAGCGGGGAGACCCAGTACTTC
16,TRBD2,TRBJ2-1,many,TRBV4-1,CASSQGVAGGRNEQFF,TGCGCCAGCAGCCAAGGCGTAGCGGGAGGGAGGAATGAGCAGTTCTTC
14,TRBD1,TRBJ1-2,many,TRBV11-2,CASSSGRTGEGYTF,TGTGCCAGCAGCTCTGGAAGGACAGGGGAGGGCTACACCTTC
13,.,TRBJ2-7,many,TRBV7-2,CASSFSYSYEQYF,TGTGCCAGCAGCTTTTCATACAGCTACGAGCAGTACTTC
15,.,TRBJ1-4,many,TRBV5-4,CASSLAGAGNEKLFF,TGTGCCAGCAGCCTCGCGGGGGCGGGCAATGAAAAACTGTTTTTT
14,.,TRBJ1-1,many,TRBV9,CASSVGFPNTEAFF,TGTGCCAGCAGCGTAGGGTTCCCTAACACTGAAGCTTTCTTT